The text below deals with one TCR beta chain. This sample is drawn from a study of blood T cell repertoires in COVID-19. At the level of the study: Donors in the United States, Italy and Spain gave samples during acute or convalescent COVID-19. PBMCs, B-cell-depleted T cells, or T cells were the source of the cDNA or gDNA that made up the material.

Original processing methods: Nucleated cell counts were estimated from reference gene primer amplification. The method was immunoSEQ multiplex PCR; TCRdb's version includes in-frame clones alone and lacks a portion of them. Clone size and V and J calls were adopted from that table, with D and trimming inferred from the DNA. The sample has roughly 110,000 clones, more than 65% seen once. Germline V gene lookup returns CDR1 SNHLY and CDR2 FYNNEI. The CDR3 totals 14 residues. With 8 bases clipped from V and 4 bases from J, the junction kept 8 bases outside the gene matches. The chain is built from TRBV2 and TRBJ1-5, with 7 bases fitting TRBD1. The receptor was derived from a man over 45 with acute or convalescent COVID-19. Sequenced material: peripheral blood. The CDR3 sequence is CASSQGQENQPQHF. As DNA, the CDR3 is TGTGCCAGCTCTCAAGGACAGGAAAATCAGCCCCAGCATTTT.